What follows is one TCR beta chain and its context. The data were obtained in a study of blood T cell repertoires in COVID-19. Whole-study context: Whether acute or convalescent, the COVID-19 samples came from the United States, Italy and Spain. PBMCs, B-cell-depleted T cells, or T cells provided the cDNA or gDNA that made up the material.

The ends lost 4 bases at V and 1 base at J; junction bases unmatched: 6. The germline V gene has CDR1 SGHRS and CDR2 YFSETQ. The CDR3 is 15 residues long. Clones were read by immunoSEQ multiplex PCR, and TCRdb kept only the in-frame ones, dropping some. This table has 360,000 or so clones, less than 90% appearing once. Participants were aged about 18 to 100 years, lived in over 20 US areas, and enrolled virtually. The specimen sequenced was PBMCs or T cells enriched from blood (not recorded which). The chain carries TRBV5-1 and TRBJ2-5; 8 bases match TRBD2. This sequence originates from a woman aged 25 to 45 who had recovered from COVID-19. CDR3 amino acids: CASSRLTSVQETQYF. The CDR3 bases are TGCGCCAGCAGCCGCCTGACTAGCGTCCAAGAGACCCAGTACTTC.